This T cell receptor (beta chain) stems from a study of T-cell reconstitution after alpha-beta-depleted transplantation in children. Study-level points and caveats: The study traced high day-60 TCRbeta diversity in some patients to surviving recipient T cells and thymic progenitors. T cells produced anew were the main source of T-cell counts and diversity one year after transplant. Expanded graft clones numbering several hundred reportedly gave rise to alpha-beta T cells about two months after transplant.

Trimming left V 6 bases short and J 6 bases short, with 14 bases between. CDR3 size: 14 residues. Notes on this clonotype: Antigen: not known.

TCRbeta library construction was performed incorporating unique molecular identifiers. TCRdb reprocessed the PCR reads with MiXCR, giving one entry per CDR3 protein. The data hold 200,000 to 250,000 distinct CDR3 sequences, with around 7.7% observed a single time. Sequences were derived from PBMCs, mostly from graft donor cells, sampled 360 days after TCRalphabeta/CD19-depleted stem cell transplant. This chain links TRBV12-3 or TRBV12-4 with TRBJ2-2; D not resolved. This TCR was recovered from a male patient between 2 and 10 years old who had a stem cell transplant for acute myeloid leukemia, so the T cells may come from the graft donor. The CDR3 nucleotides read TGTGCCAGCAGACAAAAAGGGCAACCCGGGGAGCTGTTTTTT. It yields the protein CASRQKGQPGELFF.